This is a list of T cell receptor beta chains from one sample in a study of Ad26.COV2.S vaccination and SARS-CoV-2 variants. TCRdb's table, derived via immunoSEQ multiplex PCR, lists solely in-frame clones and lacks some. This table has around 450,000 clones, approximately 90% appearing once. Sample: peripheral blood, taken in a trial of Ad26.COV2.S vaccine versus placebo. The receptor set was obtained from a person between 18 and 65 years old who received the Ad26.COV2.S COVID-19 vaccine or a placebo. Both conserved end residues are part of each CDR3. A D gene is named only where the DNA matches it firmly. Clone size appears in some rows only: once, few, many, or a class for an expanded clone.

D	size	V	J	DNA	CDR3
.	.	TRBV5-1	TRBJ1-3	TGCGCCAGCAGCTTGGCCGGGTCTGGAAACACCATATATTTT	CASSLAGSGNTIYF
.	.	TRBV5-1	TRBJ1-2	TGCGCCAGCAGCTTGGTCCCGGACAGCAGCGCGTATGGCTACACCTTC	CASSLVPDSSAYGYTF
.	.	TRBV28	TRBJ1-1	TGTGCCAGCAGTTCCCGTCCCGCTGAAGCTTTCTTT	CASSSRPAEAFF
.	once	TRBV30	TRBJ1-5	TGTGCCTGGAGTGTATCCAGGGGCGGAAGCAATCAGCCCCAGCATTTT	CAWSVSRGGSNQPQHF
TRBD2	.	TRBV11-2	TRBJ2-5	TGTGCCAGCAGCTTAGAAGGGGGTAGCGGGGCGGCGGTAGAGACCCAGTACTTC	CASSLEGGSGAAVETQYF
TRBD2	.	TRBV7-8	TRBJ2-2	TGTGCCAGCAGCCCAGGGACTAGCGGGAGGGCGGCCGGGGAGCTGTTTTTT	CASSPGTSGRAAGELFF
.	.	TRBV28	TRBJ2-2	TGTGCCAGCAGTTTTCTGATTTACACCGGGGAGCTGTTTTTT	CASSFLIYTGELFF
TRBD2	.	TRBV4-2	TRBJ2-3	TGTGCCAGCAGCCCCGGGACTAGCGGCACAGATACGCAGTATTTT	CASSPGTSGTDTQYF
.	.	TRBV4-1	TRBJ2-5	TGCGCCAGCAGCCAAGGGTCTTTCTGGGAGACCCAGTACTTC	CASSQGSFWETQYF
.	.	TRBV15	TRBJ1-5	TGTGCCACCAGCGGAGCAGTTCAGCCCCAGCATTTT	CATSGAVQPQHF
.	.	TRBV20-1	TRBJ2-7	TGCAGTGCTAGTTTTCCGACGGGCCAGCCTTTCTACGAGCAGTACTTC	CSASFPTGQPFYEQYF
.	.	TRBV12-3/TRBV12-4	TRBJ2-7	TGTGCCAGCAGTTTTGGGTACGAGCAGTACTTC	CASSFGYEQYF
TRBD1	.	TRBV4-1	TRBJ2-7	TGCGCCAGCAGCCAAGGGGGACAGGGGCGCGGCGAGCAGTACTTC	CASSQGGQGRGEQYF
.	.	TRBV28	TRBJ1-5	TGTGCCAGCAGTTTTAGCCAGCCCCAGCATTTT	CASSFSQPQHF
TRBD2	.	TRBV4-1	TRBJ2-7	TGCGCCAGCAGCCAAGTTGGGACTAGCGGGCTCCGTACGCGCTTC	CASSQVGTSGLRTRF
TRBD1	.	TRBV6-2/TRBV6-3	TRBJ1-3	TGTGCCAGCAGTTCCCGACGGGACAGGGGTGGAAACACCATATATTTT	CASSSRRDRGGNTIYF
.	.	TRBV30	TRBJ1-6	TGTGCCTGGAGTGTAGGTCTTACCTATAATTCACCCCTCCACTTT	CAWSVGLTYNSPLHF
TRBD2	.	TRBV5-5	TRBJ2-1	TGTGCCAGCAGCTTAGGACTAGGTTTGACAATATACAATGAGCAGTTCTTC	CASSLGLGLTIYNEQFF
TRBD2	once	TRBV4-2	TRBJ2-7	TGTGCCAGCAGCCACCCGGTACTAGCGGGGAAATACGAGCAGTACTTC	CASSHPVLAGKYEQYF
TRBD1	.	TRBV24-1	TRBJ2-2	TGTGCCACCAGCCCGGGACAGGGCTTCACCGGGGAGCTGTTTTTT	CATSPGQGFTGELFF
.	once	TRBV5-1	TRBJ1-6	TGCGCCAGCAGCTTGGTTGGTGGGCGGAACAATTCACCCCTCCACTTT	CASSLVGGRNNSPLHF
.	.	TRBV5-1	TRBJ1-2	TGCGCCAGCAGCTGGACGCCGACTGCGCGCTATGGCTACACCTTC	CASSWTPTARYGYTF
.	.	TRBV30	TRBJ2-2	TGTGCCTGTCAAGGGCTTCGGTGGAACGGGGAGCTGTTTTTT	CACQGLRWNGELFF
TRBD2	.	TRBV27	TRBJ2-7	TGTGCCAGCAGTCGCCAGCGGGTAGCGGGGAGCTCCTACGAGCAGTACTTC	CASSRQRVAGSSYEQYF
TRBD1	.	TRBV2	TRBJ1-2	TGTGCCAGCTCAACCGGGACAGCTAACTATGGCTACACCTTC	CASSTGTANYGYTF
TRBD1	.	TRBV6-2/TRBV6-3	TRBJ2-3	TGTGCCAGCAGCCCTCGAACAGGGGTCCTCACAGATACGCAGTATTTT	CASSPRTGVLTDTQYF
.	.	TRBV18	TRBJ2-7	TGTGCCAGCTCACCAGGGGCCCTCGACCCCTACGAGCAGTACTTC	CASSPGALDPYEQYF
TRBD2	.	TRBV7-7	TRBJ2-5	TGTGCTAGCAGCGCGGGACTAGCGGGAGTTGAAGAGACCCAGTACTTC	CASSAGLAGVEETQYF